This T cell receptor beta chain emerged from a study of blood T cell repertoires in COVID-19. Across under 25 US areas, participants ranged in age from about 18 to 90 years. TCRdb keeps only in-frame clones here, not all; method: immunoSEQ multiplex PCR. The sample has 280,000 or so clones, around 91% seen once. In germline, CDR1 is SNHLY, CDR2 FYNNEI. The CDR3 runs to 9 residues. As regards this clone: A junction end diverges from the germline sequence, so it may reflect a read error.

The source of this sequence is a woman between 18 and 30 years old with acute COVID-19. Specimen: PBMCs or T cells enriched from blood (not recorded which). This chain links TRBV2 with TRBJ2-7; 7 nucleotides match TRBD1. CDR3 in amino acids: CASGTERYF. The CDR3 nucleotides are TGTGCCAGCGGGACAGAGCGGTACTTC.